This is a list of T cell receptor beta chains from one sample in a study of control samples from healthy donors and cancer patients. TCRdb's table, derived via immunoSEQ multiplex PCR, lists solely in-frame clones and lacks some. Of roughly 55,000 clones listed, about 92% were seen once; the top ten hold about 1.5%. Sequenced material: PBMCs. The receptors originated from a man aged 40-49 years with colorectal cancer. The CDR3 runs from the conserved cysteine through the conserved F or W. D genes are given only for firm matches. Only some rows state a clone size, as once, few, many or a class for expanded clones.

d_gene: TRBD1; j_gene: TRBJ1-1; abundance: .; v_gene: TRBV6-5; CDR3nt: TGTGCCAGCAGTTACCGGGACAGGATGAACACTGAAGCTTTCTTT; CDR3aa: CASSYRDRMNTEAFF
d_gene: TRBD1; j_gene: TRBJ1-1; abundance: .; v_gene: TRBV11-2; CDR3nt: TGTGCCAGCAGCCCAGGGACAGGGGAGGTTTCGACTGAAGCTTTCTTT; CDR3aa: CASSPGTGEVSTEAFF
d_gene: .; j_gene: TRBJ1-1; abundance: .; v_gene: TRBV5-5; CDR3nt: TGTGCCAGCCGGGGACTAGGGTCAATGAACACTGAAGCTTTCTTT; CDR3aa: CASRGLGSMNTEAFF
d_gene: TRBD1; j_gene: TRBJ2-5; abundance: .; v_gene: TRBV7-9; CDR3nt: TGTGCCAGCAGCCTGCGGACAGGGGGAGAGACCCAGTACTTC; CDR3aa: CASSLRTGGETQYF
d_gene: .; j_gene: TRBJ1-5; abundance: .; v_gene: TRBV5-6; CDR3nt: TGTGCCAGCAGCTTGTTCGCCCAGGGCGTTCAGCCCCAGCATTTT; CDR3aa: CASSLFAQGVQPQHF
d_gene: .; j_gene: TRBJ2-7; abundance: few; v_gene: TRBV3-1/TRBV3-2; CDR3nt: TGTGCCAGCGGGGGGGGGCACAACAGAGAGCAGTACTTC; CDR3aa: CASGGGHNREQYF
d_gene: .; j_gene: TRBJ2-7; abundance: .; v_gene: TRBV7-2; CDR3nt: TGTGCCAGCAGCTTAGAGGGAGACTACGAGCAGTACTTC; CDR3aa: CASSLEGDYEQYF
d_gene: .; j_gene: TRBJ1-2; abundance: .; v_gene: TRBV19; CDR3nt: TGTGCCAGTAAGGTCGACACCCCAACCTCTAACTATGGCTACACCTTC; CDR3aa: CASKVDTPTSNYGYTF
d_gene: .; j_gene: TRBJ2-1; abundance: .; v_gene: TRBV11-3; CDR3nt: TGTGCCAGCAGCTCCCTTGGGAATGAGCAGTTCTTC; CDR3aa: CASSSLGNEQFF
d_gene: .; j_gene: TRBJ1-1; abundance: .; v_gene: TRBV2; CDR3nt: TGTGCCAGCAGAGCCGACATGAACACTGAAGCTTTCTTT; CDR3aa: CASRADMNTEAFF
d_gene: .; j_gene: TRBJ1-1; abundance: once; v_gene: TRBV6-2/TRBV6-3; CDR3nt: TGTGCCAGCAGTTACGGGGGAGGTGAAGCTTTCTTT; CDR3aa: CASSYGGGEAFF
d_gene: TRBD1; j_gene: TRBJ1-5; abundance: once; v_gene: TRBV19; CDR3nt: TGTGCCAGTAGTTCAGGGGGCCGACAGCCCCAGCATTTT; CDR3aa: CASSSGGRQPQHF
d_gene: .; j_gene: TRBJ1-1; abundance: .; v_gene: TRBV7-3; CDR3nt: TGTGCCAGGGGCCTAGGGGCTAGGAACACTGAAGCTTTCTTT; CDR3aa: CARGLGARNTEAFF
d_gene: .; j_gene: TRBJ1-5; abundance: .; v_gene: TRBV6-5; CDR3nt: TGTGCCAGCAGTTTAACAGGGAGCCAGCCCCAGCATTTT; CDR3aa: CASSLTGSQPQHF
d_gene: TRBD1; j_gene: TRBJ2-7; abundance: .; v_gene: TRBV5-6; CDR3nt: TGTGCCAGCAGCTCTTACAGGGGGCCGTCCTACGAGCAGTACTTC; CDR3aa: CASSSYRGPSYEQYF
d_gene: .; j_gene: TRBJ1-2; abundance: .; v_gene: TRBV3-1/TRBV3-2; CDR3nt: TGTGCCAGCAGCCACTCGGGGATAGAGAAGAACTATGGCTACACCTTC; CDR3aa: CASSHSGIEKNYGYTF
d_gene: TRBD1; j_gene: TRBJ2-3; abundance: .; v_gene: TRBV4-1; CDR3nt: TGCGCCAGCAGCCAAGTCGGGACAGGGTTTTTTGCTTCAGGGGGTAATACGCAGTATTTT; CDR3aa: CASSQVGTGFFASGGNTQYF
d_gene: .; j_gene: TRBJ2-1; abundance: .; v_gene: TRBV12-5; CDR3nt: TGTGCTAGTGGTTTGGACCTCTTCGGGGAGAGCTCCTACAATGAGCAGTTCTTC; CDR3aa: CASGLDLFGESSYNEQFF
d_gene: .; j_gene: TRBJ2-5; abundance: once; v_gene: TRBV7-2; CDR3nt: TGTGCCAGCAGCTTAGGGACAGAAGAGACCCAGTACTTC; CDR3aa: CASSLGTEETQYF
d_gene: .; j_gene: TRBJ1-2; abundance: once; v_gene: TRBV12-3/TRBV12-4; CDR3nt: TGTGCCAGCAGGCCCGCAGGACGGGATGGCTACACCTTC; CDR3aa: CASRPAGRDGYTF
d_gene: .; j_gene: TRBJ2-5; abundance: .; v_gene: TRBV18; CDR3nt: TGTGCCAGCACATACGGGATATCAGAGACCCAGTACTTC; CDR3aa: CASTYGISETQYF
d_gene: .; j_gene: TRBJ2-1; abundance: .; v_gene: TRBV7-2; CDR3nt: TGTGCCAGCAGCATCTACACAGGGTCAGAGCAGTTCTTC; CDR3aa: CASSIYTGSEQFF
d_gene: .; j_gene: TRBJ2-7; abundance: .; v_gene: TRBV9; CDR3nt: TGTGCCAGCAGCGGCAGCCTGTCCTCCTACGAGCAGTACTTC; CDR3aa: CASSGSLSSYEQYF
d_gene: .; j_gene: TRBJ1-5; abundance: .; v_gene: TRBV6-2/TRBV6-3; CDR3nt: TGTGCCAGCAGTTACAGTCGGGGGCGACAGCCCCAGCATTTT; CDR3aa: CASSYSRGRQPQHF